This T cell receptor (beta chain) was found in a study of early T cells in non-severe SARS-CoV-2 infection (dated by TCRdb to the early 2020s). Background on the whole study: TCR sequencing used bulk RNA from unsorted whole blood, so alpha and beta chains could not be paired. Results the study describes overall, beyond this receptor: Matching against VDJdb was skewed toward anti-spike CD8 responses, likely underestimated virus-specific expansions, and missed private and CD4 specificities.

On this clonotype: There is no known antigen for this receptor. No clone much larger than this one lies a single base away; base qualities are absent.

Library preparation used 5' RACE. The sequencing machine was a NextSeq 500. Unique molecular identifiers were attached to individual cDNA molecules in the TCR library protocol so that sequencing error and PCR bias could be corrected. TCR alpha and beta chains were both sequenced, and the abundances of alpha and beta sequences in each sample were closely correlated with each other. The original pipeline was this. Decombinator V4 was used to annotate the V gene, J gene and CDR3 of the TCR sequences. TCRs were defined as expanded if a significant change between any two time points was detected under a Poisson model with p below 0.0001. TCR abundances were normalised to the total number of TCRs sequenced in each sample and reported as counts per million. MAIT TCRs were defined by TRAV1-2 paired with TRAJ12, TRAJ20 or TRAJ33, and iNKT TCRs by TRAV10 paired with TRAJ18. VDJdb, accessed 1 November 2021, was searched for CMV, EBV and SARS-CoV-2 annotated TCRs, with TCRs annotated for multiple antigens excluded. The public reads were reanalyzed by TCRdb: fastp trimming at Q25, MiXCR alignment, in-frame beta chains only. Each CDR3 protein appears once, grouped with its most common genes and DNA. TCRdb, not the original authors, processed these V and J calls. The sample table contains about 70,000 distinct CDR3 sequences; only one count was recorded for more than 8.5% of them. Roughly a sixth of the sample comes from the top ten.

The study was a case-control design nested within a healthcare worker cohort in London, UK, with weekly nasopharyngeal swab PCR tests and blood sampling. Healthcare workers were recruited during the week of the UK lockdown, between 23 and 31 March 2020, and followed weekly for up to roughly 15 weeks. V trim: 7 bases; J trim: 3 bases; unmatched bases: 7. CDR1 MNHNS and CDR2 SASEGT are derived from the germline V gene. From cysteine to phenylalanine, the CDR3 is 15 amino acids long. This entry keeps only the CDR3 DNA: 45 bases, framed from base 1. The sample consisted of whole blood, taken at baseline. This receptor was obtained from an adult who was a healthcare worker with PCR-confirmed SARS-CoV-2 infection or an uninfected control (not recorded which). The chain is assembled from TRBV6-1 and TRBJ1-1, with 11 central nucleotides matching TRBD1. The nucleotides read TGTGCCAGCACGAGAGGACAGGGGGCTGACACTGAAGCTTTCTTT. It translates as CASTRGQGADTEAFF.